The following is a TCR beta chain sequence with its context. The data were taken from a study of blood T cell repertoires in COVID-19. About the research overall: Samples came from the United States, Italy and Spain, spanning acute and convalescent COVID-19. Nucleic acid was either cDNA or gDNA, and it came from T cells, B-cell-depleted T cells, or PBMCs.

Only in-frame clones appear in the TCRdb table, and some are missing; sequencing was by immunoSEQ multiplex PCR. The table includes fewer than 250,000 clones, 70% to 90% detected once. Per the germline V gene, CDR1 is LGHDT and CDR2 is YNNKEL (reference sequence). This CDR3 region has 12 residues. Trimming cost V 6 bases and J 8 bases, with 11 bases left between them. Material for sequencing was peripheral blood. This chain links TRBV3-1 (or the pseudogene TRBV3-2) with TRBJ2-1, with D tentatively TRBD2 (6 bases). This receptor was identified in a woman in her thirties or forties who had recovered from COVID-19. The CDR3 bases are TGTGCCAGCAGTCAGCGGGCTCATGAGCAGTTCTTC. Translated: CASSQRAHEQFF.